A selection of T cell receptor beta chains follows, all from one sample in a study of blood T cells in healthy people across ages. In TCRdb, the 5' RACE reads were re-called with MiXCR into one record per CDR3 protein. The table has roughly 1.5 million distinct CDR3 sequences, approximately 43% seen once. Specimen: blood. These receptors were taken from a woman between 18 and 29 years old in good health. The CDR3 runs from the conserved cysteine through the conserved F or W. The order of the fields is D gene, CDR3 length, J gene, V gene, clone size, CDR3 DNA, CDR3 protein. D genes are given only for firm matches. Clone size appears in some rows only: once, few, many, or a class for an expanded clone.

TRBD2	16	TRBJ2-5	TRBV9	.	TGTGCCAGCAGCGTAGAGGCTAGCGGAACCTACAATGAGCAGTACTTC	CASSVEASGTYNEQYF
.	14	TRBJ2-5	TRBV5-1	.	TGCGCCAGCAGCTTGGGGACTAGGGACAATGAGCAGTACTTC	CASSLGTRDNEQYF
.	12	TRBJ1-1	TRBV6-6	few	TGTGCCAGCAGTTACGTGGCATCTGAAGCTTTCTTT	CASSYVASEAFF
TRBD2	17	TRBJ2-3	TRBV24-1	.	TGTGCCACCAGTGATAAACTTCTAGCGGGAGCTGGAGATACGCAGTATTTT	CATSDKLLAGAGDTQYF
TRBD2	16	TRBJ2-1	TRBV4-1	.	TGCGCCAGCAGCCAAGATGGACTAGCGGGAGTCAATGAGCAGTTCTTC	CASSQDGLAGVNEQFF
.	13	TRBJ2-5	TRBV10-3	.	TGTGCCATCAGGACAGTTTTAGAAGAGACCCAGTACTTC	CAIRTVLEETQYF
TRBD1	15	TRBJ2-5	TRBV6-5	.	TGTGCCAGCAGATCGAGACAGGGGGCGCATTGGACCCAGTACTTC	CASRSRQGAHWTQYF
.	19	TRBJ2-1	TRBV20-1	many	TGCAGTGCTAGAGACAAGCCGGACCGGGGCTTTCGCTCCTACAATGAGCAGTTCTTC	CSARDKPDRGFRSYNEQFF
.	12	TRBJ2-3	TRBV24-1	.	TGTGCCACCAGTGTAGCGGAGAACGGCGCGTATTTT	CATSVAENGAYF
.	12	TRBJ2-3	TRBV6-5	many	TGTGCCAGCAAAACAAACACAGATACGCAGTATTTT	CASKTNTDTQYF
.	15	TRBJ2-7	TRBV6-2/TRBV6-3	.	TGTGCCAGCAGTTCCTCGGAAATCACCGCCTACGAGCAGTACTTC	CASSSSEITAYEQYF
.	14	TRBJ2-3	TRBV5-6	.	TGTGCCAGCAGCCCATCATCTCACTTGGATACGCAGTATTTT	CASSPSSHLDTQYF
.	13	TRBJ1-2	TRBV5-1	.	TGCGCCAGCAGCCCCGAGGGACTCTATGGCTACACCTTC	CASSPEGLYGYTF
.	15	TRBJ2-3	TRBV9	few	TGTGCCAGCAGTTACAGGGAGACTGGGACAGATACGCAGTATTTT	CASSYRETGTDTQYF
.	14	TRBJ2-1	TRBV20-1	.	TGCAGTGCCGAGACTGGAGACTCCTACAATGAGCAGTTCTTC	CSAETGDSYNEQFF
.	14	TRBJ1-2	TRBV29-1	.	TGCAGCGTTGCCGGGACTACCGGTAACTATGGCTACACCTTC	CSVAGTTGNYGYTF
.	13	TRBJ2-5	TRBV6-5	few	TGTGCCAGCAGTTACTCTACTGCTCGGGAGCAGTACTTC	CASSYSTAREQYF
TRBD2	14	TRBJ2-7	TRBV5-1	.	TGCGCCAGCCGACGGACTAGCGCGCCTCGGGAGCAGTACTTC	CASRRTSAPREQYF
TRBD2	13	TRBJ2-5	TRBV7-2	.	TGTGCCAGCAGCGTAGATGTTAGCGGGAGTAGGTACTTC	CASSVDVSGSRYF
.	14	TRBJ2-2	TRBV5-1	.	TGCGCCAGCAGCTTGGCACTCGACACCGGGGAGCTGTTTTTT	CASSLALDTGELFF
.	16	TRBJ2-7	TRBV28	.	TGTGCCAGCAGTTTAAAGACGGGGGCGATCTCCTACGAGCAGTACTTC	CASSLKTGAISYEQYF
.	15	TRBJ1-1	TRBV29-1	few	TGCAGCGTTGAAGTGACGGGGGGCCGGAACACTGAAGCTTTCTTT	CSVEVTGGRNTEAFF
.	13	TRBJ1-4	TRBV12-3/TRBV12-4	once	TGTGCCAGCAGCCAGAGTGTCCTCAAAAAACCGTTTTTT	CASSQSVLKKPFF
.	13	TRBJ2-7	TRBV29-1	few	TGCAGCGTTACAGGGGACTCCTACAATGAGCAGTACTTC	CSVTGDSYNEQYF
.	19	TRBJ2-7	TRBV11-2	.	TGTGCCAGCAGTCCCGGGCTTACGGAGAATTTGCTCAAGCCCTACGAGCAGTACTTC	CASSPGLTENLLKPYEQYF
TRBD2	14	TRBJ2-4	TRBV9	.	TGTGCCAGCAGCGCCGGGGAGGGCGTGAACATTCAGTACTTC	CASSAGEGVNIQYF
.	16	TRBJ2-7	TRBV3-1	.	TGTGCCAGCAGTCAAGCGGCGTACGGGGCGACCTACGAGCAGTACTTC	CASSQAAYGATYEQYF
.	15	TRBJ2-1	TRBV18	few	TGTGCCAGCTCACCGTGGGCGGATTCCTACAATGAGCAGTTCTTC	CASSPWADSYNEQFF
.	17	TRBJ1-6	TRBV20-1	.	TGCAGTGCTAGAGATCCGGGGAGGAACTCCTATAATTCACCCCTCCACTTT	CSARDPGRNSYNSPLHF
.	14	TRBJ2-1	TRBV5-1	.	TGCGCCAGCAGCCAGGGTTTTACATTGAATGAGCAGTTCTTC	CASSQGFTLNEQFF
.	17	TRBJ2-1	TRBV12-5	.	TGTGCTAGTGGTTTGGTACTGAGGGGGAGCTCCTACAATGAGCAGTTCTTC	CASGLVLRGSSYNEQFF
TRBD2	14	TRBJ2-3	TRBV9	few	TGTGCCAGCACCCCAGCGGGAGGGTCAGATACGCAGTATTTT	CASTPAGGSDTQYF
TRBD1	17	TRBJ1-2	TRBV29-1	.	TGCATCGTTGAACTGTGGACAGGGGGTGTTAGTAACTATGGCTACACCTTC	CIVELWTGGVSNYGYTF
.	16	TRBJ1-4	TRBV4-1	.	TGCGCCAGCAGCCAAGATCCGGGCGAACCATGGCGGGGGCTGTTTTTT	CASSQDPGEPWRGLFF
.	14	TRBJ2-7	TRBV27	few	TGTGCCAGCAGTTTGTCGGGGATTTCAGACGAGCAGTACTTC	CASSLSGISDEQYF
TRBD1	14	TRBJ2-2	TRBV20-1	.	TGCAGTGCCAGGACAGGGGGCGAGGGCGGGGAGCTGTTTTTT	CSARTGGEGGELFF
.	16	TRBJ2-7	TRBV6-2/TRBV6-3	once	TGTGCCAGCAGTTACCCCCCCGGCGCGTCGTGGGGCGAGCAGTACTTC	CASSYPPGASWGEQYF
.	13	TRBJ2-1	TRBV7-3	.	TGTGCCAGCAGCGCCCGGGTCAACAATGAGCAGTTCTTC	CASSARVNNEQFF
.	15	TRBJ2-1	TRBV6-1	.	TGTGCCAGCGGAGCGCGGAGCAAGTCCTACAATGAGCAGTTCTTC	CASGARSKSYNEQFF
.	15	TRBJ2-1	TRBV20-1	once	TGCAGTGCTAGAGATTTTGGGGGTGCGGACAATGAGCAGTTCTTC	CSARDFGGADNEQFF
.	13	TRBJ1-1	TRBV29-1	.	TGCAGCGTTGAAATTCACATGAACACTGAAGCTTTCTTT	CSVEIHMNTEAFF
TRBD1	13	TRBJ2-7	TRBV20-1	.	TGCAGTGCTCCGGGACAGGGAGTCTACGAGCAGTACTTC	CSAPGQGVYEQYF
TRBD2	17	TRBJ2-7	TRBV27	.	TGTGCCAGCAGTTTATTTTCTCGGGGGGGGAGCTCCTACGAGCAGTACTTC	CASSLFSRGGSSYEQYF